This T cell receptor beta chain originates from a study of CXCR3-negative and CXCR3-positive naive CD8 T cells (dated by TCRdb to between 2018 and 2020). Notes on the research overall: About 135 million TRB reads were obtained in total, roughly 1.5 +/- 0.3 million reads per library. Diversity and physicochemical repertoire analyses covered about a dozen donors pooled from two independent experiments. Naive subsets from 5 or 6 donors and memory cells from 3 donors were included in the TRBV-TRBJ cluster analysis. The study at large found these results: Both naive subsets had comparably high repertoire diversity, while memory CD8+ T cells had much lower repertoire diversity. Freshly isolated PBMCs were used for most assays because CXCR3 expression partially decreased after cryopreservation. Because surface CD5, which is linked to self-reactivity in mice, was comparable between the naive subsets, TCR interaction strength was also inferred from TRB CDR3 physicochemical properties. TRB CDR3s from CXCR3-positive naive cells showed higher hydrophobicity (lower Kidera factor 4), lower energy, and higher strength and volume indices than CXCR3-negative naive cells. Within the same donor, TRBV-TRBJ usage looked similar between naive CXCR3-negative and CXCR3-positive cells, but memory cells had distinct patterns.

The germline V gene provides CDR1 MGHDK and CDR2 SYGVNS. Counted from cysteine to phenylalanine, this CDR3 has 12 amino acids. No DNA appears here. TCRdb lists the instrument as NextSeq 550. The Human TCR Profiling Kit (MiLaboratory) was used to make UMI-labeled 5' RACE TRB cDNA libraries. The full amount of extracted RNA was used for cDNA synthesis, and the full amount of resulting cDNA was used for PCR amplification. The libraries were made side by side, with each library going through the same number of PCR cycles. Regarding the original processing steps: With a minimum of two reads required per UMI, MIGEC and MiXCR pulled out about 52,000 +/- 9,100 unique UMI-labeled TRB cDNA molecules from each library. On average, approximately 40,000 +/- 10,000 functional in-frame TRB CDR3 nucleotide clonotypes lacking stop codons were found per library. After downsampling to 5000 UMI-labeled TRB molecules per sample, diversity metrics, including normalized Shannon-Wiener and Chao1, were computed in VDJtools. Clonotype-size-weighted physicochemical properties of the central five CDR3 residues (interaction energy, strength, volume and Kidera factor 4) were computed in VDJtools. After TCRdb reprocessed the reads, each CDR3 protein sequence was kept as one row, without DNA. The V and J calls follow TCRdb's processing rather than the paper's. The sample's own table lists 35,000 to 45,000 distinct CDR3 sequences. Of the sample, about 2% falls within the top ten clones.

For this clonotype: Its antigen is unknown.

For each CD8+ T cell subset, flow sorting was done in triplicate, and about 300,000 cells per subset went directly into RLT lysis buffer. Naive CD8+ T cells were defined stringently as CD45RO-CCR7+CD27+CD95- to exclude memory contaminants. Peripheral blood mononuclear cells were isolated from buffy coats by standard density gradient centrifugation. Naive CXCR3-negative and CXCR3-positive CD8+ T cells were flow-sorted on a FACSAria III. An RNeasy Mini Kit was used to extract total RNA from the sorted cells. This clonotype was obtained from a human donor in good health. Some clones in this sample may be carry-over from other donors' samples. The V and J genes are TRBV25-1 and TRBJ2-5. The specimen sequenced was naive CXCR3- CD8+ T cells from blood. Sample cell subset or site, as interpreted from the label and publication: CD45RO-CCR7+CD27+CD95- naive CD8+ T cells lacking CXCR3 (TNR3-). The CDR3: CASGNTEETQYF.